The source of this T cell receptor (beta chain) is a study of blood T cell repertoires in COVID-19. The wider study: COVID-19 samples, acute and convalescent, were from the United States, Italy and Spain. Sources were T cells, B-cell-depleted T cells, or PBMCs; the material itself was cDNA or gDNA.

Methods used by the authors: The assay estimated nucleated cells by amplifying reference gene primers. Generated by immunoSEQ multiplex PCR, the TCRdb table keeps only in-frame clones and is missing some. V, J and clone size were drawn from that table, and D and trimming were deduced from the DNA. The sample contains around 15,000 clones, over 75% of which appear only once. Only one count was recorded for this clone. Unmatched junction bases numbered 6, after V lost 2 bases and J lost 6 bases. Germline CDR1 reads MRHNA; CDR2 reads SNTAGT. There are 15 residues in the CDR3. This rearrangement joins TRBV6-4 to TRBJ2-2; 7 bases fit TRBD2. Material for sequencing was peripheral blood. The sequence was obtained from a woman in her 70s with active COVID-19. The CDR3: CASSDGRENSGELFF. DNA for the CDR3: TGTGCCAGCAGTGACGGGCGGGAGAATTCCGGGGAGCTGTTTTTT.